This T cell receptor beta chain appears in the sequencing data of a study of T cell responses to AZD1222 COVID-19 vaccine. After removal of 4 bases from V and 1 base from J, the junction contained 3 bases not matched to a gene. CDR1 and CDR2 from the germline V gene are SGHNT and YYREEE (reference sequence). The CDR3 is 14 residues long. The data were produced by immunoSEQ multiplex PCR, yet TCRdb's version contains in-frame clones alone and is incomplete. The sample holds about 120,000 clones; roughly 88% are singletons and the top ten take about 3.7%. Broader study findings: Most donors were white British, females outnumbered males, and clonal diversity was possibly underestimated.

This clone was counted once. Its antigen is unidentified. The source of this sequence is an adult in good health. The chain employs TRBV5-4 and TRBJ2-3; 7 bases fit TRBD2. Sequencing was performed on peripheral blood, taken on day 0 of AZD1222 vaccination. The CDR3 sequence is CASSAGEGTDTQYF. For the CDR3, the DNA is TGTGCCAGCAGCGCGGGGGAGGGCACAGATACGCAGTATTTT.